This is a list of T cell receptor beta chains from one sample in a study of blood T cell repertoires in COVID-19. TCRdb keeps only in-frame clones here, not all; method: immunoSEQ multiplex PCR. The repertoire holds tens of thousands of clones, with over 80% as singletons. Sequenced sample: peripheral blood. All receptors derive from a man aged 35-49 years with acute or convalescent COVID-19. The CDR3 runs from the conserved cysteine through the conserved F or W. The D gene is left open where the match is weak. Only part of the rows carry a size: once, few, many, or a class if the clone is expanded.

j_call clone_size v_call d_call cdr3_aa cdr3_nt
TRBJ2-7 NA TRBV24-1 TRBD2 CATSENGGRSEQYF TGTGCCACCAGTGAAAACGGCGGGAGGTCCGAGCAGTACTTC
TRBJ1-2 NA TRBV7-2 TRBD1 CASSLQGATGYTF TGTGCCAGCAGTTTACAGGGGGCGACTGGCTACACCTTC
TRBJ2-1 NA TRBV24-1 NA CATSGTADVNEQFF TGTGCCACCAGTGGCACAGCAGACGTCAATGAGCAGTTCTTC
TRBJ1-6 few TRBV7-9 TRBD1 CASRQEGANSPLHF TGTGCCAGCAGACAGGAGGGGGCTAATTCACCCCTCCACTTT
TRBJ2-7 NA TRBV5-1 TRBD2 CASSSGLAGSYEQYF TGCGCCAGCAGCTCTGGACTAGCGGGGAGCTACGAGCAGTACTTC
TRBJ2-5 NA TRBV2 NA CASSVPSAETQYF TGTGCCAGCAGTGTGCCTAGCGCAGAGACCCAGTACTTC
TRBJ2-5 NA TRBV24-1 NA CATSVSTGTQETQYF TGTGCCACCAGTGTCTCGACAGGAACTCAAGAGACCCAGTACTTC
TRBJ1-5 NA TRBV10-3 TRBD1 CAISGDRETSQPQHF TGTGCCATCAGTGGTGACAGGGAAACTAGTCAGCCCCAGCATTTT
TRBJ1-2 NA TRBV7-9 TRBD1 CASSQQGLGNYGYTF TGTGCCAGCAGCCAACAGGGGTTAGGTAACTATGGCTACACCTTC
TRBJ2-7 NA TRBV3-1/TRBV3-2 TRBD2 CASSQGGSGKKQYF TGTGCCAGCAGCCAAGGCGGTAGCGGGAAAAAGCAGTACTTC
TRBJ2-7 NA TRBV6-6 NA CASRLRNSYEQYF TGTGCCAGCAGATTGCGGAACTCCTACGAGCAGTACTTC
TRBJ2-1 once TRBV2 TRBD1 CASSEGLDRVHEQFF TGTGCCAGCAGTGAAGGTCTGGACAGGGTTCATGAGCAGTTCTTC
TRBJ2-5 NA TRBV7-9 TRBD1 CASSYGTGRETQYF TGTGCCAGCAGCTACGGGACAGGGCGAGAGACCCAGTACTTC
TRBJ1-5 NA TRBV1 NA CTSSQSALGLNQPQHF TGCACCAGCAGCCAATCTGCTCTGGGGCTCAATCAGCCCCAGCATTTT
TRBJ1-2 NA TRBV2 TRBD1 CASNRDSQGYTF TGTGCCAGCAATAGGGACAGCCAGGGCTACACCTTC
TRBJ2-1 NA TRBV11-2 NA CASSLGGAGSTYNEQFF TGTGCCAGCAGCTTAGGTGGGGCGGGAAGCACCTACAATGAGCAGTTCTTC
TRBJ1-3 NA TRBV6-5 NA CASTGPGNTIYF TGTGCCAGCACAGGGCCCGGGAACACCATATATTTT
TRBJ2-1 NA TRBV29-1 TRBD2 CSVRTSGGPYNEQFF TGCAGCGTTCGGACTAGCGGGGGTCCCTACAATGAGCAGTTCTTC
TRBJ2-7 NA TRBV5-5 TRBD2 CASSLDVSGRSGEQYF TGTGCCAGCAGCTTGGATGTTAGCGGGAGGTCGGGCGAGCAGTACTTC
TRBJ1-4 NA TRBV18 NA CASSPPGQSRLFF TGTGCCAGCTCACCACCGGGTCAATCCAGGCTGTTTTTT
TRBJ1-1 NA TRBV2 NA CASGFRLEAFF TGTGCCAGCGGTTTTCGACTTGAAGCTTTCTTT
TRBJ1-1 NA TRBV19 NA CASSIAQGSSAFF TGTGCCAGTAGTATAGCTCAGGGGAGCTCGGCTTTCTTT
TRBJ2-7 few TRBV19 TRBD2 CASKDIAGGSSEQYF TGTGCCAGTAAAGATATAGCGGGAGGTTCTTCCGAGCAGTACTTC
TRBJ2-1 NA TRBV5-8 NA CASSGGGLAYNEQFF TGTGCCAGCAGCGGGGGGGGCCTTGCCTACAATGAGCAGTTCTTC
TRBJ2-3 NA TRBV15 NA CATSSRRTSTDTQYF TGTGCCACCAGCAGTCGGCGGACTAGCACAGATACGCAGTATTTT
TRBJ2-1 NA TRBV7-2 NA CASSYQGQGNNEQFF TGTGCCAGCAGCTACCAGGGCCAGGGCAACAATGAGCAGTTCTTC
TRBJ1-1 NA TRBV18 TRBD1 CASSSPDRATEAFF TGTGCCAGCTCGTCTCCGGACAGGGCCACTGAAGCTTTCTTT